This is a list of T cell receptor beta chains from one sample in a study of shared clonotypes between healthy human individuals. Sequencing was performed with immunoSEQ multiplex PCR; in TCRdb, only in-frame clones are kept and a portion is missing. The table lists approximately 240,000 clones, 50% to 75% of them singletons. Sequencing was performed on memory CD4+ T cells sorted from blood. The receptors come from a young man in good health. Each CDR3 is given with its conserved first and last residue. The D gene is left open where the match is weak. Expanded clones get a size class; other rows say once, few or many, or leave the size out.

d_gene | abundance | j_gene | v_gene | CDR3nt | CDR3aa
. | . | TRBJ1-1 | TRBV28 | TGTGCCAGCAGTTCTAAAGGGATGAACACTGAAGCTTTCTTT | CASSSKGMNTEAFF
. | . | TRBJ2-5 | TRBV9 | TGTGCCAGCAGTTATACCCTGGACCCCTCACAGACCCAGTACTTC | CASSYTLDPSQTQYF
. | . | TRBJ2-7 | TRBV28 | TGTGCCAGCTCCCGGACTGGCGAATCCTACGAGCAGTACTTC | CASSRTGESYEQYF
. | once | TRBJ2-1 | TRBV7-2 | TGTGCCAGCAGCTTAGATTTCGGCAGGGGAAATGAGCAGTTCTTC | CASSLDFGRGNEQFF
TRBD1 | . | TRBJ2-7 | TRBV5-6 | TGTGCCAGCAGCTTTCTCCCGACAGGGAGCCTCTCCTACGAGCAGTACTTC | CASSFLPTGSLSYEQYF
TRBD2 | . | TRBJ2-5 | TRBV4-1 | TGCGCCAGCAGCGTAGCGGGAGGTGTTGAGACCCAGTACTTC | CASSVAGGVETQYF
. | . | TRBJ2-5 | TRBV7-2 | TGTGCCAGCAGCCCACTCTCTGGGGGCGCGGGGGAGACCCAGTACTTC | CASSPLSGGAGETQYF
. | . | TRBJ2-1 | TRBV6-1 | TGTGCCAGCAGTGATGGGGGGGCCCGAGGCTCCTACAATGAGCAGTTCTTC | CASSDGGARGSYNEQFF
TRBD1 | . | TRBJ2-5 | TRBV15 | TGTGCCACCAGCAGAGCAGGGGGCGCCGAGACCCAGTACTTC | CATSRAGGAETQYF
. | . | TRBJ2-5 | TRBV18 | TGTGCCAGCTCACCAAGGGCGCAAGAGACCCAGTACTTC | CASSPRAQETQYF
. | few | TRBJ2-5 | TRBV21-1 | TGTGCCATCCGGGGGCTGCTAGCCGGAGGGCCCAGGCAAATCTTGTGGGAGACCCAGTACTTC | CAIRGLLAGGPRQILWETQYF
. | few | TRBJ2-7 | TRBV29-1 | TGCAGCGTTGGGGAACAGGGTAACTACGAGCAGTACTTC | CSVGEQGNYEQYF
. | . | TRBJ1-2 | TRBV7-3 | TGTGCCAGCAGCTTAGCGCGAGTTGGCTACACCTTC | CASSLARVGYTF
. | once | TRBJ2-3 | TRBV29-1 | TGCAGCGTTGAAGGGCCCCAGAAGGGCACAGATACGCAGTATTTT | CSVEGPQKGTDTQYF
. | few | TRBJ2-1 | TRBV10-1 | TGCGCCAGCAGTGAGTCGGGGCGGTGGAGGGCCAATGAGCAGTTCTTC | CASSESGRWRANEQFF
TRBD2 | . | TRBJ2-3 | TRBV5-1 | TGCGCCAGCAGCTTGATCGGCGGGGGGAACACAGATACGCAGTATTTT | CASSLIGGGNTDTQYF